This entry concerns a single TCR beta chain. These data belong to a study of T cell responses to AZD1222 COVID-19 vaccine. Profiled with immunoSEQ multiplex PCR; TCRdb holds only in-frame clones, not every one. The table includes under 150,000 clones, roughly 90% detected once. V gave up 7 bases and J gave up 3 bases; unmatched junction bases: 6. CDR3 length equals 13 residues. From germline, CDR1 is SQVTM and CDR2 ANQGSEA. This chain links TRBV29-1 with TRBJ1-2, with TRBD1 matching over 9 bases. The TCR originated in an adult who received the AZD1222 COVID-19 vaccine. Sequences were derived from peripheral blood, sampled 28 days after the second AZD1222 dose. Here the CDR3 reads CSAADRGYYGYTF. The CDR3 DNA follows: TGCAGCGCAGCGGACAGGGGCTACTATGGCTACACCTTC.